This entry lists 14 T cell receptor beta chains sequenced from one sample in a study of blood T cell repertoires in COVID-19 (dated by TCRdb to the early 2020s). Library method: the immunoSEQ multiplex PCR assay. TCRdb's version of the immuneACCESS table is confined to in-frame rearrangements and falls short of the full clone set. An unresolved V gene accounts for under half of the shortfall where checked; the remainder is of unknown origin. The sample has 110,000 or so clones on record, 85% of them singletons. Around an eighth of the sample is in the top ten clones. The sample taken for sequencing was peripheral blood. The receptors shown here come from a human donor in a cohort sampled during active COVID-19.

This clone was seen more than once but under ten times. The J gene is TRBJ2-5, the V gene TRBV7-2; 12 bases fit TRBD2. The CDR3 runs 15 residues. Germline CDR1 reads SGHTA; CDR2 reads FQGNSA. J lost 4 bases, V lost 5 bases, and 5 bases had no gene match. For the CDR3, the DNA is TGTGCCAGCAGCCCTAGCGGGGGGGCTAGAGAGACCCAGTACTTC. Translated: CASSPSGGARETQYF.

The genes are TRBV19 and TRBJ1-2; 7 bases are shared with TRBD1. Germline lookup yields CDR1 LNHDA and CDR2 SQIVND (reference sequence). This CDR3 comprises 16 residues. V shed 5 bases and J 4 bases; nucleotides not matched to a gene: 13. The chain's CDR3 is CASSPERQGKSYGYTF. In DNA, the CDR3 is TGTGCCAGTAGTCCAGAAAGACAGGGCAAGAGCTATGGCTACACCTTC.

The rearrangement joins TRBV24-1 to TRBJ2-7, with 9 nucleotides matching TRBD1. Losses at the gene ends were 3 bases for V and 5 bases for J; bases not matched to a gene: 4. The germline V gene has CDR1 KGHDR and CDR2 SFDVKD. The CDR3 covers 14 residues. The CDR3 here is CATSDPDRGNEQYF. In DNA, the CDR3 is TGTGCCACCAGTGATCCGGACAGGGGAAACGAGCAGTACTTC.

The genes are TRBV5-1 and TRBJ2-7; D is unresolved. CDR3 length: 15 residues. CDR1 is SGHRS, CDR2 YFSETQ, per germline. The V gene lost 0 bases and the J gene lost 3 bases, with 13 bases spanning the gap. CDR3 region: CASSLGAGSRYEQYF. CDR3 DNA: TGCGCCAGCAGCTTGGGGGCTGGGTCCCGCTACGAGCAGTACTTC.

Only one count was recorded for this clone. The chain links TRBV7-2 to TRBJ1-4; the D gene is possibly TRBD1 (6 bases). The CDR3 has 15 residues. CDR1 and CDR2 (germline): SGHTA, FQGNSA. V gave up 5 bases and J gave up 1 base, with 11 bases separating them. The chain's CDR3 is CASSGEGGTNEKLFF. CDR3 sequence (DNA): TGTGCCAGCAGCGGGGAGGGGGGAACTAATGAAAAACTGTTTTTT.

The CDR3 coding sequence is TGTGCCAGCAGTGAAGCCTTGGGGCGCCTCTACGAGCAGTACTTC. It encodes CASSEALGRLYEQYF. The V gene is TRBV6-1, the J gene TRBJ2-7; tentatively, D is TRBD1 (5 bases). Germline CDR1 reads MNHNS; CDR2 reads SASEGT. Trimming pared 0 bases from V and 3 bases from J, leaving 12 bases between. The length of the CDR3 is 15 residues.

The chain carries TRBV6-1 and TRBJ1-5; D remains ambiguous. The CDR3 consists of 14 residues. Germline V gene data show CDR1 as MNHNS and CDR2 as SASEGT. Trimming stripped 0 bases from V and 5 bases from J, with 8 bases between. The CDR3 sequence: CASSEAPGYQPQHF. As DNA, the CDR3 is TGTGCCAGCAGTGAAGCACCGGGATATCAGCCCCAGCATTTT.

This chain joins TRBV11-2 and TRBJ2-5; weak D call: TRBD2 (6 bases). V lost 8 bases, J lost 4 bases, and 11 bases lay in between. This CDR3 comprises 12 residues. CDR1 SGHAT and CDR2 FQNNGV come from the germline V gene. As DNA, the CDR3 is TGTGCCAGCCGAAATAGCGGAGAGACCCAGTACTTC. As protein: CASRNSGETQYF.

The genes are TRBV28 and TRBJ1-5; the D is unclear. This CDR3 has 16 amino acids. Trimming pared 3 bases from V and 0 bases from J, leaving 12 bases between. Germline loops: CDR1 MDHEN, CDR2 SYDVKM. CDR3 in DNA: TGTGCCAGCAGTTTCGGGTCATACAATAGCAATCAGCCCCAGCATTTT. Residues: CASSFGSYNSNQPQHF.

This chain uses TRBV5-1 with TRBJ1-4; 7 bases align to TRBD1. CDR3 length: 14 amino acids. Per the germline V gene, CDR1 is SGHRS and CDR2 is YFSETQ. V lost 3 bases, J lost 3 bases, and 2 bases stayed unmatched. CDR3 DNA sequence: TGCGCCAGCAGCTCGCAGGGGGCTAATGAAAAACTGTTTTTT. The encoded protein is CASSSQGANEKLFF.

The chain recombines TRBV6-2 or TRBV6-3 with TRBJ1-5; TRBD1 agrees at 7 bases. Germline V CDR1 and CDR2: MNHEY, SVGEGT. The CDR3 covers 17 residues. V was clipped by 5 bases and J by 0 bases; unmatched bases: 10. The CDR3 nucleotides are TGTGCCAGCAGTCACTACCTAGGGGGCCTTAGCAATCAGCCCCAGCATTTT. This sequence encodes CASSHYLGGLSNQPQHF.

This clone was recorded a few times. This rearrangement joins TRBV6-5 to TRBJ1-1; possible D gene TRBD1, 6 bases. Trimming took 4 bases from V and 1 from J, leaving 13 bases between them. Germline V gives CDR1 MNHEY, CDR2 SVGAGI. The CDR3 is 15 amino acids. The CDR3 bases are TGTGCCAGCAGTTCACAGGGAATTGGGAACACTGAAGCTTTCTTT. Its translation is CASSSQGIGNTEAFF.

The J gene is TRBJ1-1, the V gene TRBV6-2 or TRBV6-3, with D perhaps TRBD1 (5 bases). The CDR3 extends over 15 amino acids. CDR1 and CDR2 from the germline V gene are MNHEY and SVGEGT. Trimming cost V 2 bases and J 0 bases, with 10 bases left between them. CDR3 sequence (DNA): TGTGCCAGCAGTTACGGGGCTAACATGAACACTGAAGCTTTCTTT. Encoded protein: CASSYGANMNTEAFF.

The CDR3 DNA sequence: TGTGCCAGTCGGACTGTTTTAACTGAAGCTTTCTTT. Amino acid sequence: CASRTVLTEAFF. V is TRBV6-5 and J is TRBJ1-1; D is unclear. Germline V gives CDR1 MNHEY, CDR2 SVGAGI. Trimming cost V 9 bases and J 5 bases, with 13 bases left between them. CDR3 size: 12 residues.